This T cell receptor beta chain was sequenced in a study of blood T cells in healthy people across ages. It was with a sample-barcoded 5' primer and a J-beta primer mix that a second PCR of roughly 6 to 11 cycles was run. From the 5' RACE reads, TCRdb called clonotypes with MiXCR, one entry per CDR3 protein. The sample lists roughly 680,000 distinct CDR3 sequences, over 45% seen once, with approximately 32% in the top ten. Trimming stripped 0 bases from V and 4 bases from J, with 10 bases between. The length of the CDR3 is 14 residues. The germline V gene has CDR1 SGHAT and CDR2 FQDESV (reference sequence).

The receptor's source is a woman aged 55-69 years in good health. The chain combines TRBV11-1 with TRBJ2-7, with a tentative D call TRBD2 (5 bases). Specimen: blood. This CDR3 reads CASSLAGARYEQYF. In DNA form, the CDR3 reads TGTGCCAGCAGCTTAGCGGGAGCGCGTTACGAGCAGTACTTC.